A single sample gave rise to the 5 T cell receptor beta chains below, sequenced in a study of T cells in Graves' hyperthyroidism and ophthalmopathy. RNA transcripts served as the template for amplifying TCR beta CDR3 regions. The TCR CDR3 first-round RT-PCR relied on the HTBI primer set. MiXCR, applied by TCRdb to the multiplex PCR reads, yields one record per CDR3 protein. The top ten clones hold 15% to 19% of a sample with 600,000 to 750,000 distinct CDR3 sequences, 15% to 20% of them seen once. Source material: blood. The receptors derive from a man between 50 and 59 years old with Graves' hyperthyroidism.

CDR3 protein: CASSFYRSESAVSPQHF. In DNA, the CDR3 is TGTGCCAGCAGTTTTTACCGCAGCGAAAGCGCGGTCAGCCCCCAGCATTTT. The chain employs TRBV12-3 or TRBV12-4 and TRBJ1-5; no clear D. The V end lost 3 bases, the J end lost 10 bases, and 25 bases lay between the germline ends. The CDR3 runs to 17 residues.

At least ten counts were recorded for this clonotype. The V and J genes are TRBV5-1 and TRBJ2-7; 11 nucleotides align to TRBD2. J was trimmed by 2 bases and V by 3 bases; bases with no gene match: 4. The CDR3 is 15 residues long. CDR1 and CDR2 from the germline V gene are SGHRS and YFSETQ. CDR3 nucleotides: TGCGCCAGCAGCTGGGGGACTAGCGGTACCTACGAGCAGTACTTC. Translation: CASSWGTSGTYEQYF.

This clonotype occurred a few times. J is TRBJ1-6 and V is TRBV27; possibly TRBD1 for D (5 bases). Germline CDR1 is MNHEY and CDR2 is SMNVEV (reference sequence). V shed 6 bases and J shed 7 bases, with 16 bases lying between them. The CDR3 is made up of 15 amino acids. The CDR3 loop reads CASRPREGRNSPLHF. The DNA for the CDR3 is TGTGCCAGCAGGCCACGTGAGGGGCGGAATTCACCCCTCCACTTT.

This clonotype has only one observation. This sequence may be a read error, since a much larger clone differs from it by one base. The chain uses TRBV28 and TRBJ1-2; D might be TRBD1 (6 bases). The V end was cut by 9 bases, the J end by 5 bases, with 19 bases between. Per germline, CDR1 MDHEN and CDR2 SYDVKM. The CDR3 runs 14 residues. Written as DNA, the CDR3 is TGTGCCAGTTCGGGGGGCGCGGAGGGTTATGGCTACACCTTC. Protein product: CASSGGAEGYGYTF.

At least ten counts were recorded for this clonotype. CDR3 region: CASSLLEEREAFF. The DNA for the CDR3 is TGTGCCAGCAGTTTATTAGAAGAAAGGGAAGCTTTCTTT. The chain joins TRBV27 to TRBJ1-1; D uncertain. This CDR3 region has 13 residues. Trimming took 1 base from V and 8 from J, leaving 11 bases between them. Germline CDR1 reads MNHEY; CDR2 reads SMNVEV (reference sequence).